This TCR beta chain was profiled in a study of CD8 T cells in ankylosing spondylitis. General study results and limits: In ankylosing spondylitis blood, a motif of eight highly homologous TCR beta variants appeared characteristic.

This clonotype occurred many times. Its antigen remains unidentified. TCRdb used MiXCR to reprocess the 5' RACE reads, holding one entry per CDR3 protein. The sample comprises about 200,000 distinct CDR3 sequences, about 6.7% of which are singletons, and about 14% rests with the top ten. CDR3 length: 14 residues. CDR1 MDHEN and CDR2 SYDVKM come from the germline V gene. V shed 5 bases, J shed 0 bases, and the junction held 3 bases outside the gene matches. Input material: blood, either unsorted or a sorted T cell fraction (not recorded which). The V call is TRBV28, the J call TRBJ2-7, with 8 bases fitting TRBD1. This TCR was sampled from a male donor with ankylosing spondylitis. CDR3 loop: CASSNRGNSYEQYF. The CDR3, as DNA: TGTGCCAGCAGTAACAGGGGGAACTCCTACGAGCAGTACTTC.